The table lists the clone carrying this TCR beta chain with many counts. TCRdb re-called the 5' RACE reads through MiXCR, storing one row per CDR3 protein. The sample consists of 100,000 to 150,000 distinct CDR3 sequences, around 6.3% of them appearing once. These data come from a study of T-cell memory formation after mild COVID-19. Germline CDR1 and CDR2: SGHTA and FQGNSA. The V segment lost 4 bases and the J segment 5 bases; nucleotides outside the gene matches: 10. The CDR3 consists of 15 residues. The chain combines TRBV7-2 with TRBJ1-1; the match to TRBD1 covers 7 bases. The sequencing sample was made of PBMCs or a T cell subset sorted from them (not recorded which). The clonotype originates from an adult woman who had mild COVID-19 (a few samples of this study predate the infection). Cell type and time point are not known. The CDR3 DNA follows: TGTGCCAGCAGCTCCGAGACAGGGATAACGACTGAAGCTTTCTTT. As protein: CASSSETGITTEAFF. Full variable domain (missing parts from reference TRBV7-2 and TRBJ1-1): GAGVSQSPSNKVTEKGKDVELRCDPISGHTALYWYRQSLGQGLEFLIYFQGNSAPDKSGLPSDRFSAERTGGSVSTLTIQRTQQEDSAVYLCASSSETGITTEAFFGQGTRLTVV.